The entry below gives a single TCR beta chain sequence along with its context. Its antigen is as yet unknown. This CDR3 spans 14 amino acids. V lost 0 bases and J lost 4, with 10 bases in between. Germline CDR1 reads SGDLS; CDR2 reads YYNGEE. The data were taken from a study of cytotoxic CD8 clonotypes in ibrutinib-treated CLL. Overall study context: By median roughly 74 months, roughly twelve had progressed and about 15 stayed remitted; responses had been 2 complete and around 25 partial.

The planned depth of sequencing spanned 1 in 200,000 to 1 in 1 million T cells. The protocol was immunoSEQ multiplex PCR, while the TCRdb copy is restricted to in-frame clones and leaves out a portion. Of just over 200,000 clones in the sample, more than 75% were seen once. Study-level results: Circulating CD8+ T-cell counts were tracked by baseline clonality, which exceeded that of age-matched healthy donors.

The V and J genes are TRBV9 and TRBJ1-2; no clear D gene. This receptor was identified in a human donor with chronic lymphocytic leukemia. Here the sequenced sample was PBMCs, taken after 12 months of ibrutinib treatment. CDR3 region: CASSVDPESYGYTF. CDR3 nucleotide sequence: TGTGCCAGCAGCGTAGATCCGGAGTCCTATGGCTACACCTTC.